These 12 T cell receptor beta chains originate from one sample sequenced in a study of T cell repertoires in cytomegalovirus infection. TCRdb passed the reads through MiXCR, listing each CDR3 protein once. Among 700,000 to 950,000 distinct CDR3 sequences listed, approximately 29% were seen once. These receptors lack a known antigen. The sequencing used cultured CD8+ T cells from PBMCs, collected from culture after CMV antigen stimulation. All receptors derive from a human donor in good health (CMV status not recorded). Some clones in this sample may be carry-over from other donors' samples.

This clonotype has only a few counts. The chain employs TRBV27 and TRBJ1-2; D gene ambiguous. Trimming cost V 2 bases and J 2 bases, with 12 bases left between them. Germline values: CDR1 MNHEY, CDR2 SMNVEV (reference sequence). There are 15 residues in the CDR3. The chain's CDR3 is CASSLAAMGNYGYTF. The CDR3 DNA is TGTGCCAGCAGTTTAGCCGCGATGGGGAACTATGGCTACACCTTC.

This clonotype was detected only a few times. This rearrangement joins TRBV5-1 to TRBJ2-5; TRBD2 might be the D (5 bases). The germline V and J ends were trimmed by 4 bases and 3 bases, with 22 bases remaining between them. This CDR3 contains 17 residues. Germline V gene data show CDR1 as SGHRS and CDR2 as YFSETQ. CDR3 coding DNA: TGCGCCAGCAGCCCCCGGCTACGAGCGCCGAGGGAAGAGACCCAGTACTTC. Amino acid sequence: CASSPRLRAPREETQYF.

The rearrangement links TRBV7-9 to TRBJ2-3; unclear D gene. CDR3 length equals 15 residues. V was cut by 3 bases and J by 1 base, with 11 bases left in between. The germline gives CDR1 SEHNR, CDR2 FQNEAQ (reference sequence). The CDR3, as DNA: TGTGCCAGCAGCTTTCCGGATACTGGCACAGATACGCAGTATTTT. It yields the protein CASSFPDTGTDTQYF.

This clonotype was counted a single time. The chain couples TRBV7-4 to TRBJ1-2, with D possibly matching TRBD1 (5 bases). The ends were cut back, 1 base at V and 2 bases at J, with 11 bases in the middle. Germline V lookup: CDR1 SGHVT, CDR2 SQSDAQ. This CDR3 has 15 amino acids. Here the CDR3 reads CASSLGLGENYGYTF. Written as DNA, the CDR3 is TGTGCCAGCAGCTTAGGGTTGGGGGAAAACTATGGCTACACCTTC.

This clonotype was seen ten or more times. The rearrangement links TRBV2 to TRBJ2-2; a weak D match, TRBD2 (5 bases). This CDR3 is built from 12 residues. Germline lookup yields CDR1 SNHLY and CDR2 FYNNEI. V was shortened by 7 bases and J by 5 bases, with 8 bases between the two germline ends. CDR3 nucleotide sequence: TGTGCCAGCATTCGGGGAACCGGGGAGCTGTTTTTT. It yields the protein CASIRGTGELFF. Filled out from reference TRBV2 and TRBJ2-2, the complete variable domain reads EPEVTQTPSHQVTQMGQEVILRCVPISNHLYFYWYRQILGQKVEFLVSFYNNEISEKSEIFDDQFSVERPDGSNFTLKIRSTKLEDSAMYFCASIRGTGELFFGEGSRLTVL.

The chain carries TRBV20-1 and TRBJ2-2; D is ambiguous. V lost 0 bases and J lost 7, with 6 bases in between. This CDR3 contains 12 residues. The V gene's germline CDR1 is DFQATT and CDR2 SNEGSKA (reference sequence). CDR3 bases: TGCAGTGCTAGAGAAAACTACGGGGAGCTGTTTTTT. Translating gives CSARENYGELFF.

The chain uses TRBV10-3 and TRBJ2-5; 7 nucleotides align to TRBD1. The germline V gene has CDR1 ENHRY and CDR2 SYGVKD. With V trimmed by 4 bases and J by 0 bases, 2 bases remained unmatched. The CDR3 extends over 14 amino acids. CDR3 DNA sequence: TGTGCCATCAGTGGGGACAGCAACCAAGAGACCCAGTACTTC. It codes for CAISGDSNQETQYF.

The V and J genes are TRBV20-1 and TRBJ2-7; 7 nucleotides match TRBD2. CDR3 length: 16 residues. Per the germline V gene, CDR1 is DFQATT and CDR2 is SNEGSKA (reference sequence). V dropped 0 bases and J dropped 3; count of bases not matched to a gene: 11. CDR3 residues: CSARDRASGIFYEQYV. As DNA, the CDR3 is TGCAGTGCTAGAGATCGGGCTAGCGGTATATTCTACGAGCAGTACGTC.

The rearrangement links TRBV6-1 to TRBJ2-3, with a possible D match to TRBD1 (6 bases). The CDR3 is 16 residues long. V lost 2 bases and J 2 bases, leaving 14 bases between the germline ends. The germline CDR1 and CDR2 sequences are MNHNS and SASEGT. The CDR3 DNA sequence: TGTGCCAGCAGTGAACTTTTCCTGGGGGCCACAGATACGCAGTATTTT. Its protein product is CASSELFLGATDTQYF.

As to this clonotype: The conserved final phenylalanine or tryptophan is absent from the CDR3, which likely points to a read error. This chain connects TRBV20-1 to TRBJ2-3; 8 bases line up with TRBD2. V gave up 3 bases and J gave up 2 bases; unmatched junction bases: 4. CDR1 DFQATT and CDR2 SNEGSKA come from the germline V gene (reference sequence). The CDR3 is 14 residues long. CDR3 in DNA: TGCAGTGCTAGGAGCGGGGGCACCACAGATACGCAGTATTAT. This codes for CSARSGGTTDTQYY.

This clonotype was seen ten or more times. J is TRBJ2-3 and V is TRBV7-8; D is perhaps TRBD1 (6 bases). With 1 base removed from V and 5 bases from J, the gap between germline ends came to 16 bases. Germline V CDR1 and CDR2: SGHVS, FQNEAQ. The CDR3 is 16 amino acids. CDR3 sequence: CASSLGAGAARDTQYF. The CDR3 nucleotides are TGTGCCAGCAGCTTAGGGGCAGGGGCGGCTCGAGATACGCAGTATTTT.

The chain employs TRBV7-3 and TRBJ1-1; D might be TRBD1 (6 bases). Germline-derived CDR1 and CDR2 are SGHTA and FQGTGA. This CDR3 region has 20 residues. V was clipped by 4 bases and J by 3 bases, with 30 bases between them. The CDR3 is CASSSLGGDMERSTDTEAFF. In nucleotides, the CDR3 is TGTGCCAGCAGCTCTCTTGGGGGGGACATGGAGCGTTCAACTGACACTGAAGCTTTCTTT.